The 13 T cell receptor beta chains listed next were all sequenced from one sample in a study of T cells after yellow fever vaccination. In TCRdb, the 5' RACE reads were re-called with MiXCR into one record per CDR3 protein. The data contain about 230,000 distinct CDR3 sequences, roughly 6.8% of them singletons. Sequencing was performed on CD4+ T cells sorted from PBMCs, taken on the day of the yellow fever booster vaccination. Receptor source: a young man who received the YFV17D yellow fever vaccine.

This clonotype was picked up many times. The chain links TRBV7-6 to TRBJ2-5, with D perhaps TRBD2 (7 bases). Germline V CDR1 and CDR2: SGHVS, FNYEAQ. The CDR3 runs 17 residues. Trimming stripped 1 base from V and 2 bases from J, with 17 bases between. CDR3 sequence reads: CASSLGTGGLTQETQYF. The CDR3 DNA is TGTGCCAGCAGCTTAGGTACCGGGGGGCTGACACAAGAGACCCAGTACTTC.

The gene calls are TRBV4-1 and TRBJ1-5, with TRBD1 as a possible D gene (5 bases). Germline V gives CDR1 MGHRA, CDR2 YSYEKL. There are 16 residues in the CDR3. V gave up 0 bases and J gave up 7 bases, with 16 bases separating them. The CDR3 region is CASSQEGRPGGQPQHF. The CDR3 DNA follows: TGCGCCAGCAGCCAAGAAGGTCGGCCGGGGGGGCAGCCCCAGCATTTT.

In its sample, this clonotype was seen many times. CDR3 DNA: TGCAGTGCTAGAGATAGCGGGCAATTCTACGAGCAGTACTTC. Its translation: CSARDSGQFYEQYF. V usage is TRBV20-1 and J usage is TRBJ2-7; 7 bases map to TRBD2. CDR1 and CDR2 from the germline V gene are DFQATT and SNEGSKA (reference sequence). Trimming cost V 0 bases and J 3 bases; bases outside gene matches: 5. The CDR3 covers 14 residues.

The chain uses TRBV7-2 and TRBJ2-1, with D perhaps TRBD1 or TRBD2 (6 bases each). Germline values: CDR1 SGHTA, CDR2 FQGNSA. CDR3 length: 16 amino acids. V gave up 2 bases and J gave up 7 bases, with 18 bases separating them. The CDR3 sequence: CASSLSRGERGNEQFF. The CDR3 DNA follows: TGTGCCAGCAGCTTATCTCGCGGGGAGAGGGGGAATGAGCAGTTCTTC. The variable domain in full, completed from reference TRBV7-2 and TRBJ2-1, reads GAGVSQSPSNKVTEKGKDVELRCDPISGHTALYWYRQSLGQGLEFLIYFQGNSAPDKSGLPSDRFSAERTGGSVSTLTIQRTQQEDSAVYLCASSLSRGERGNEQFFGPGTRLTVL.

The chain is built from TRBV29-1 and TRBJ2-1, with 7 nucleotides matching TRBD2. The CDR3 extends over 14 amino acids. V lost 7 bases and J lost 4; bases outside the gene matches: 10. Germline loops: CDR1 SQVTM, CDR2 ANQGSEA. The CDR3 spells CSGSGTTLYNEQFF. The CDR3 coding sequence is TGCAGCGGATCCGGGACTACTCTATACAATGAGCAGTTCTTC.

This clonotype was seen at least ten times. This chain connects TRBV7-2 to TRBJ2-1, with no clear D. Germline V CDR1 and CDR2: SGHTA, FQGNSA. The CDR3 consists of 17 residues. V gave up 5 bases and J gave up 5 bases, with 22 bases separating them. The DNA for the CDR3 is TGTGCCAGCAGCCCGCGACGGAGAGGTAATGCCAACAATGAGCAGTTCTTC. Residues: CASSPRRRGNANNEQFF.

This clonotype was counted ten times or more. The V call is TRBV15, the J call TRBJ2-5; 8 nucleotides line up with TRBD1. The V gene's germline CDR1 is LNHNV and CDR2 YYDKDF (reference sequence). Trimming removed 1 base from V and 5 bases from J; junction bases left unmatched: 9. The CDR3 totals 16 residues. For the CDR3, the DNA is TGTGCCACCAGCAGAGGACAGACAGGGGCGGAGGAGACCCAGTACTTC. Translated: CATSRGQTGAEETQYF.

This rearrangement joins TRBV7-2 to TRBJ2-1; 7 positions agree with TRBD2. The J segment lost 5 bases and the V segment lost 5 bases, leaving 9 bases of the junction unmatched. This CDR3 contains 15 residues. In germline, CDR1 is SGHTA, CDR2 FQGNSA. The DNA for the CDR3 is TGTGCCAGCAGCCCAAGCCGGCTAGCGGACAATGAGCAGTTCTTC. It yields the protein CASSPSRLADNEQFF.

This clonotype was detected many times. This chain uses TRBV5-5 with TRBJ1-6, with 8 bases that match TRBD1. V trimming: 4 bases; J trimming: 10 bases; junction bases outside the gene matches: 7. The CDR3 length is 14 residues. The germline V gene has CDR1 SGHKS and CDR2 YYEKEE (reference sequence). The CDR3 spells CASSPGQGWSPLHF. Here the CDR3 DNA reads TGTGCCAGCAGCCCCGGACAGGGATGGTCACCCCTCCACTTT.

V is TRBV5-1 and J is TRBJ2-5; either TRBD1 or TRBD2 may fit D (6 bases each). Germline CDR1 reads SGHRS; CDR2 reads YFSETQ. CDR3 length equals 13 residues. V lost 1 base and J lost 5, with 9 bases in between. CDR3 residues: CASSLPGAETQYF. CDR3 bases: TGCGCCAGCAGCTTGCCGGGGGCGGAGACCCAGTACTTC.

This clonotype turned up a few times. The chain has TRBV6-2 or TRBV6-3 and TRBJ2-7; 9 nucleotides agree with TRBD1. V was clipped by 5 bases and J by 2 bases; unmatched bases: 7. Germline CDR1 MNHEY, CDR2 SVGEGT. The CDR3 runs to 15 residues. The CDR3 is CASSDTGTGTYEQYF. As DNA, the CDR3 is TGTGCCAGCAGTGACACCGGGACAGGGACCTACGAGCAGTACTTC.

The chain couples TRBV12-3 or TRBV12-4 to TRBJ2-1; the match to TRBD2 covers 9 bases. The CDR3 totals 19 residues. The J segment lost 7 bases and the V segment lost 5 bases, leaving 21 bases of the junction unmatched. The CDR3 loop is CASSPVGSGRGQIRNEQFF. The CDR3, as DNA: TGTGCCAGCAGTCCCGTGGGTAGCGGGAGAGGTCAGATAAGGAATGAGCAGTTCTTC.

In its sample, this clonotype was seen many times. This chain links TRBV4-2 with TRBJ1-3; D gene unclear. The germline V gene has CDR1 LGHNA and CDR2 YNFKEQ. V was trimmed by 4 bases and J by 2 bases, leaving 9 bases between them. This CDR3 has 14 residues. This CDR3 is CASSPPDAGNTIYF. DNA for the CDR3: TGTGCCAGCAGCCCCCCTGACGCTGGAAACACCATATATTTT.